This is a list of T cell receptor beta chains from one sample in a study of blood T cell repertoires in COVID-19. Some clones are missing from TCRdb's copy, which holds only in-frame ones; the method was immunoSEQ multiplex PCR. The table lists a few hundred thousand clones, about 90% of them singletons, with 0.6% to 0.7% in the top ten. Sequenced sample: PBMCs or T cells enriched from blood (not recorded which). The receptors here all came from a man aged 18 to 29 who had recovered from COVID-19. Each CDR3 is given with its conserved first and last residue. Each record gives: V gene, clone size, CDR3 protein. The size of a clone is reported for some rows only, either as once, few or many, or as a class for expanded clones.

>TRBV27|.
CASKQQGQVNSPLHF
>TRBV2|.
CASSEGLAGLPQYF
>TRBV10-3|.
CAISERGTAVNEQFF
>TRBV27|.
CASSFLRAGSSYEQYF
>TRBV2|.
CASNLAGPSTDTQYF
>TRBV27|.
CASSLVLGQGIAFF
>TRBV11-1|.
CASSRPGQVNEKLFF
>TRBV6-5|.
CASSSTGSNTEAFF
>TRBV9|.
CASNPGTRKTGELFF
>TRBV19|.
CASRRVERVNSPLHF
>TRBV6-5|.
CASTLSGGGSPLHF
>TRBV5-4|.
CASRDPKATGYGYTF
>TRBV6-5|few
CATMRGNEQFF
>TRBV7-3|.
CASMEAGGNTGELFF
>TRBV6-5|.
CASTSRGLLYGYTF
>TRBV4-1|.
CASSQEGLAGNYEQYF
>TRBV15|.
CATSGHRADTQYF
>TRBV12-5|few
CASGSPDRGIYGYTF
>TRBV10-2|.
CASSDRQSVWGYTF
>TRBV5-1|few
CASSLGTAKGNTIYF
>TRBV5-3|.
CARSPGHQDSGANVLTF
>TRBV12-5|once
CASGLNQPQHF
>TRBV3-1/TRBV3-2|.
CASSQDGASGRNEQFF
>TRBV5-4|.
CASSAPGLQITYEQYF
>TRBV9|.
CASSVLTGGTEAFF
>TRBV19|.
CASSTYRQGANYGYTF
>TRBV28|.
CASSLAAGQGFYEQYF
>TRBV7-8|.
CARGGNTGELFF
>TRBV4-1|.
CASSQGPSYEQYF
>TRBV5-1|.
CASSMSGGDNSPLHF
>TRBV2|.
CASSELRRQAGYGYTF
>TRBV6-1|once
CASSEAGTGNYGYTF
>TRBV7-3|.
CASSQDRMMGYTF
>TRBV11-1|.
CASSFSTGNSYNEQFF
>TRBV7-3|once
CASSSRLAEYNEQFF
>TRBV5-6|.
CASSLRTGGADTQYF
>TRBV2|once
CASGTSGEDTGELFF
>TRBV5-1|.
CASSRGSGANVLTF
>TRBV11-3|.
CASSPDSNYGYTF
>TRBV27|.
CASSFGRVNSPLHF
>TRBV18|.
CASSPIRGETEAFF
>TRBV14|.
CASSLPGQGTEQFF
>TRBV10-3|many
CASGRRARSSSNYGYTF
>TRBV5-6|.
CASSLDGTGRPEQFF
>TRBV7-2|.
CASSLTSGARGTDTQYF
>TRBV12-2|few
CASRLGRTGDNEKLFF
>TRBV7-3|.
CASPPPGEADDNEQFF
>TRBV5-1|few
CASSLAASGSGSEQYF
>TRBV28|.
CASSRDREEGNGSYNSPLHF
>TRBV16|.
CASSQGSQGNQPQHF
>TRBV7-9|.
CASSRLRGSGSYNEQFF
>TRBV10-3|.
CAISEGGGAYEQYF
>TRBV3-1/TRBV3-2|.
CASSSGGAYGYTF